This is a list of T cell receptor beta chains from one sample in a study of T-cell memory formation after mild COVID-19. Using its own MiXCR run on the 5' RACE reads, TCRdb lists one record per CDR3 protein. The sample holds roughly 140,000 distinct CDR3 sequences, around 15% seen once. The material sequenced was PBMCs or a T cell subset sorted from them (not recorded which). The origin of the receptors is an adult woman who had mild COVID-19 (a few samples of this study predate the infection). Cell type and time point are not known. Both conserved end residues are part of each CDR3. Each record gives: D gene, V gene, clone size, J gene, CDR3 protein, CDR3 DNA. A D gene is named only where the DNA matches it firmly. A clone size is listed for some rows: how often the clone was seen (once, few, many), or a class if it is expanded.

TRBD2,TRBV4-2,-,TRBJ2-4,CASSQRLKWEGLVAKNIQYF,TGTGCCAGCAGCCAGCGACTTAAGTGGGAGGGCCTCGTAGCCAAAAACATTCAGTACTTC
-,TRBV3-1,-,TRBJ1-2,CASSIPGAGYGYTF,TGTGCCAGCAGCATTCCAGGGGCTGGCTATGGCTACACCTTC
-,TRBV12-3/TRBV12-4,-,TRBJ2-5,CASSPTTLEETQYF,TGTGCCAGCAGTCCCACGACCCTGGAAGAGACCCAGTACTTC
-,TRBV11-2,few,TRBJ2-1,CASSTVISYNEQFF,TGTGCCAGCAGCACAGTGATCTCCTACAATGAGCAGTTCTTC
-,TRBV7-9,-,TRBJ1-1,CASSSLEGNTEAFF,TGTGCCAGCAGCTCCTTGGAGGGAAACACTGAAGCTTTCTTT
TRBD1,TRBV24-1,-,TRBJ1-1,CATSDPTGTGDTEAFF,TGTGCCACCAGTGATCCAACCGGGACAGGGGACACTGAAGCTTTCTTT
TRBD2,TRBV7-9,few,TRBJ2-1,CASSPPERVERERGNEQFF,TGTGCCAGCAGCCCCCCTGAGCGGGTAGAGCGGGAGAGAGGCAATGAGCAGTTCTTC
TRBD2,TRBV24-1,few,TRBJ2-1,CATSEPLAGDGHNEQFF,TGTGCCACCAGTGAACCCTTAGCGGGAGACGGGCACAATGAGCAGTTCTTC
TRBD1,TRBV6-2/TRBV6-3,-,TRBJ1-5,CASSPQGASNQPQHF,TGTGCCAGCAGCCCCCAGGGGGCTAGCAATCAGCCCCAGCATTTT
-,TRBV18,-,TRBJ2-7,CASSPQGPGYEQYF,TGTGCCAGCTCACCACAGGGGCCTGGATACGAGCAGTACTTC
-,TRBV18,-,TRBJ2-7,CASSPGGGPSYEQYF,TGTGCCAGCTCACCGGGGGGAGGCCCCTCCTACGAGCAGTACTTC
-,TRBV7-2,many,TRBJ2-1,CASRKTGFDYNEQFF,TGTGCCAGCAGAAAAACAGGGTTTGACTACAATGAGCAGTTCTTC
-,TRBV6-5,few,TRBJ1-2,CASSLIIPRQSGKGYGYTF,TGTGCCAGCAGCCTGATCATCCCACGACAGTCCGGGAAGGGCTATGGCTACACCTTC
-,TRBV5-1,few,TRBJ1-5,CASSLGEHFSNQPQHF,TGCGCCAGCAGCTTGGGGGAACATTTTAGCAATCAGCCCCAGCATTTT
-,TRBV2,few,TRBJ2-7,CASSGLWGARSYEQYF,TGTGCCAGCAGTGGGCTTTGGGGGGCAAGGTCCTACGAGCAGTACTTC
-,TRBV5-1,-,TRBJ1-2,CASSLLGAEGVSHYGYTF,TGCGCCAGCAGCTTGTTGGGCGCCGAGGGGGTTAGTCACTATGGCTACACCTTC
-,TRBV6-1,-,TRBJ1-1,CASSKPGEATEAFF,TGTGCCAGCAGCAAGCCCGGAGAGGCCACTGAAGCTTTCTTT
TRBD2,TRBV20-1,few,TRBJ2-7,CSASASGEGLSYEQYF,TGCAGTGCTAGTGCGAGCGGGGAAGGGTTATCCTACGAGCAGTACTTC
TRBD1,TRBV20-1,-,TRBJ2-5,CSARIRGYEETQYF,TGCAGTGCTAGAATCAGGGGGTATGAAGAGACCCAGTACTTC
-,TRBV20-1,-,TRBJ2-3,CSARGGESYTDTQYF,TGCAGTGCTAGAGGGGGTGAGAGCTACACAGATACGCAGTATTTT